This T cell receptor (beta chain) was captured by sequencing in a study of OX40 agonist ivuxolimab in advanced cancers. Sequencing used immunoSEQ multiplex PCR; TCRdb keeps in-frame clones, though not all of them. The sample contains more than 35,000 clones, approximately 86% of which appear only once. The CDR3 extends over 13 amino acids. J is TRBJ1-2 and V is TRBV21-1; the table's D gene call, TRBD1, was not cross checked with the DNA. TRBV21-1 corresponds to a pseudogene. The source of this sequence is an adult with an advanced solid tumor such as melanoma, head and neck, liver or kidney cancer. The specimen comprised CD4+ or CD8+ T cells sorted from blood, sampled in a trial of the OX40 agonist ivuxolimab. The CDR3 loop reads CASSNFIGGGYTF. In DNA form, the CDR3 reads TGTGCCAGCAGCAATTTTATAGGGGGCGGCTACACCTTC.